This paragraph covers one T cell receptor (beta chain) sequence. The record originates from a study of T-cell reconstitution after alpha-beta-depleted transplantation in children. Preparation of the TCRbeta library involved a method that used unique molecular identifiers. In TCRdb, the PCR reads were re-called with MiXCR into one record per CDR3 protein. The table lists about 610,000 distinct CDR3 sequences, roughly a tenth of them singletons. Trimming cost V 0 bases and J 12 bases, with 13 bases left between them. Germline-derived CDR1 and CDR2 are SGHRS and YFSETQ. The CDR3 sequence is 13 residues long.

This specimen consisted of PBMCs from the stem cell graft donor, obtained from the stem cell graft. The sequence came from a human donor who donated a stem cell graft to a child with acute myeloid leukemia. The genes are TRBV5-1 and TRBJ2-1; D not resolved. As DNA, the CDR3 is TGCGCCAGCAGCTTGGCGCTTAGTAACCTGCAGTTCTTC. This sequence encodes CASSLALSNLQFF. The variable domain in full, with the rest retrieved from reference TRBV5-1 and TRBJ2-1, is KAGVTQTPRYLIKTRGQQVTLSCSPISGHRSVSWYQQTPGQGLQFLFEYFSETQRNKGNFPGRFSGRQFSNSRSEMNVSTLELGDSALYLCASSLALSNLQFFGPGTRLTVL.